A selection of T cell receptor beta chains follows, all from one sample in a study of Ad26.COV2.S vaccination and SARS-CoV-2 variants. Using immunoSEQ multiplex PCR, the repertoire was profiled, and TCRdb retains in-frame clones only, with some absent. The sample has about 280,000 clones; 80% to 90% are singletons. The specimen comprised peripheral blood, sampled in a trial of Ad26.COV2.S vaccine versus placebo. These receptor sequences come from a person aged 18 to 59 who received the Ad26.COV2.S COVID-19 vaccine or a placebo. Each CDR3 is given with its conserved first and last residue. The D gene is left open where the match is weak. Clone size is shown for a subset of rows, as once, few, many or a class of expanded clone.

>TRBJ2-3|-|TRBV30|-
TGTGCCTGGAGCTACGGCAGGGGAGGCACAGATACGCAGTATTTT
CAWSYGRGGTDTQYF
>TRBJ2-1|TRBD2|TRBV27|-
TGTGCCAGCAGTTTATCGGCGGGGGGCCCGTTCCCCTTCGAGTTCTTC
CASSLSAGGPFPFEFF
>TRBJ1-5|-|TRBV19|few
TGTGCCAGTACCTCCCGCAGGCTGGAAAATCAGCCCCAGCATTTT
CASTSRRLENQPQHF
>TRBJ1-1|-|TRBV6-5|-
TGTGCCAGCATCGCGGGAACAGGGTCCACTGAAGCTTTCTTT
CASIAGTGSTEAFF
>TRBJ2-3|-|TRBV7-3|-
TGTGCCAGCAGCTTACTTGGGCCCCACACAGATACGCAGTATTTT
CASSLLGPHTDTQYF
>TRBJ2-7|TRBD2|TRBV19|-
TGTGCCAGTAGTATAGGTGGGACTAGCGGGAGCAGCGAGCAGTACTTC
CASSIGGTSGSSEQYF
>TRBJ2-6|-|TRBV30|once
TGTGCCTGGAGTGTATCGTCAGGGGGGGCCGGGGCCAACGTCCTGACTTTC
CAWSVSSGGAGANVLTF
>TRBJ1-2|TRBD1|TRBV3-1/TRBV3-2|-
TGTGCCAGCAGCCCCAGGCCAGGGGGGCCGGAGGGCTACACCTTC
CASSPRPGGPEGYTF
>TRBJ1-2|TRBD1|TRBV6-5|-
TGTGCCAGCAGTAGCCTAGGGGGCGCGCTTAATGGCTACACCTTC
CASSSLGGALNGYTF
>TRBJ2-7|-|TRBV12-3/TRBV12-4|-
TGTGCCAGCAGTTTCCTAGAGTTAAGCGAGCAGTACTTC
CASSFLELSEQYF
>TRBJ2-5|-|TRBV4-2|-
TGTGCCAGCAGCCAAGGCTTCGGCCAAGAGACCCAGTACTTC
CASSQGFGQETQYF
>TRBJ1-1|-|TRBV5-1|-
TGCGCCAGCAGCTTTCGGATGAACACTGAAGCTTTCTTT
CASSFRMNTEAFF
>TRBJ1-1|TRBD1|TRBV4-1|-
TGCGCCAGCAGCCCACAGCAGACAGGGGAGTACACTGAAGCTTTCTTT
CASSPQQTGEYTEAFF
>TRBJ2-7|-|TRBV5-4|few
TGTGCCAGCAGCAAGGACGAGTACGAGCAGTACTTC
CASSKDEYEQYF
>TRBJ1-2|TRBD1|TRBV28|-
TGTGCCAGCAGTAAAGGACAGGAGGTCTATGGCTACACCTTC
CASSKGQEVYGYTF
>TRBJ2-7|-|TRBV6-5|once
TGTGCCAGCAGTTACGGGGGCGGGGCCTACGAGCAGTACTTC
CASSYGGGAYEQYF
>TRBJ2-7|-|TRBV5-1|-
TGCGCCAGCAGCTTGGGTGGTAGTCGGAGCTCCTACGAGCAGTACTTC
CASSLGGSRSSYEQYF
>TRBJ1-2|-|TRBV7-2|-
TGTGCCAGCAGCTCCTACAGGGCCGACTATGGCTACACCTTC
CASSSYRADYGYTF
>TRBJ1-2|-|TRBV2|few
TGTGCCAGCAACCTTGAAGGAGCTAACTATGGCTACACCTTC
CASNLEGANYGYTF
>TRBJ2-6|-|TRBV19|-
TGTGCCAGTACCAACGGGGGTGGGGCCAACGTCCTGACTTTC
CASTNGGGANVLTF
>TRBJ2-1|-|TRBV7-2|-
TGTGCCAGCAGCCTAACCGGGACGGCATACAATGAGCAGTTCTTC
CASSLTGTAYNEQFF
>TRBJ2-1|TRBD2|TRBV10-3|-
TGTGCCATCAGTCCGACTAGCGGGGGGTACAATGAGCAGTTCTTC
CAISPTSGGYNEQFF
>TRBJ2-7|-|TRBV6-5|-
TGTGCCAGCAGTTACGCCCAGCGGGTCGCTCCCTACGAGCAGTACTTC
CASSYAQRVAPYEQYF
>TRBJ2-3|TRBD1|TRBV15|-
TGTGCCACCAGCATAGACCACAGGGGAACAGATACGCAGTATTTT
CATSIDHRGTDTQYF
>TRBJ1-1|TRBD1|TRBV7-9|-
TGTGCCAGCAGCACGGGGACAGGAACCTATACTGAAGCTTTCTTT
CASSTGTGTYTEAFF
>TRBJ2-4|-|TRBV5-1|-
TGCGCCAGCAGCCCCGAGGGGGCCCTGGGACTAAACATTCAGTACTTC
CASSPEGALGLNIQYF
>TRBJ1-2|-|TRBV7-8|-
TGTGCCAGCAGCCCCCAAGAGGGCTACACCTTC
CASSPQEGYTF
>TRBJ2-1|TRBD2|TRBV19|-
TGTGCCAGTAGTAGCAGCGGGAGGGGTTCCTACAATGAGCAGTTCTTC
CASSSSGRGSYNEQFF
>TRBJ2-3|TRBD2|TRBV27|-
TGTGCCAGCAGTTTCCCAGCGGGGGAGGGAGATACGCAGTATTTT
CASSFPAGEGDTQYF
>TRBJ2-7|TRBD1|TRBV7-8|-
TGTGCCAGCAGCTCGGGACAGGGGGCTCGGAACTTC
CASSSGQGARNF
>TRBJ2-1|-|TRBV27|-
TGTGCCAGCAGTGGCCTCTCCGATGAGCAGTTCTTC
CASSGLSDEQFF
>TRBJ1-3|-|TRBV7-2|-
TGTGCCAGCAGACTAGACGGTAGCTCTGGAAACACCATATATTTT
CASRLDGSSGNTIYF
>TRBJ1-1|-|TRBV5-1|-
TGCGCCAGCAGCTTTCACCCGGCCCCTGAAGCTTTCTTT
CASSFHPAPEAFF
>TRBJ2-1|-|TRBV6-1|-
TGTGCCAGCAGTGAAATGGTTGTGAATGAGCAGTTCTTC
CASSEMVVNEQFF
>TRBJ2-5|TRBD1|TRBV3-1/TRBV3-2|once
TGTGCCAGCAGCCTTGCCGGGACAGGGACGGAGACCCAGTACTTC
CASSLAGTGTETQYF
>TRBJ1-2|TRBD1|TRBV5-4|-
TGTGCCAGCAGCGCCCCCGGGACAGAAAGTCTGCGCTACACCTTC
CASSAPGTESLRYTF
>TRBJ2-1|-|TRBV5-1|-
TGCGCCAGCAGCCCGACTACCTACAATGAGCAGTTCTTC
CASSPTTYNEQFF
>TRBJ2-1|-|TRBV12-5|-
TGTGCTAGTGGTTTGGTACTGGGGGCATTTGGGAATGAGCAGTTCTTC
CASGLVLGAFGNEQFF
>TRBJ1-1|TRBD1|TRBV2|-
TGTGCCAGCAACGACAGGGAGGACACTGAAGCTTTCTTT
CASNDREDTEAFF
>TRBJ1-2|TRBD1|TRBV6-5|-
TGTGCCAGCAGTTACTCCGGGACAGCAAACTATGGCTACACCTTC
CASSYSGTANYGYTF
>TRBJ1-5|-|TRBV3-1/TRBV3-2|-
TGTGCCAGCAGCCAAGACGGTGGCAATCAGCCCCAGCATTTT
CASSQDGGNQPQHF
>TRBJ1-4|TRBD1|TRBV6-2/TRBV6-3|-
TGTGCCAGCAGCCCCGGACAGGTCGGGCGTGAAAAACTGTTTTTT
CASSPGQVGREKLFF
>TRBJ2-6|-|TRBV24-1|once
TGTGCCACCTCTAAACTGGTTCTCTCTGGGGCCAACGTCCTGACTTTC
CATSKLVLSGANVLTF
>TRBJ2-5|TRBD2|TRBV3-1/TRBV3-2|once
TGTGCCAGCAGCCCCCAGGGCCTAGCGGGAAGTGAGACCCAGTACTTC
CASSPQGLAGSETQYF
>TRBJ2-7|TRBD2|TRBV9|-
TGTGCCAGCAGCGTAGGTTCAGCGGGGTTTGTAGAGCAGTACTTC
CASSVGSAGFVEQYF
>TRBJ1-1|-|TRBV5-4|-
TGTGCCAGCAGCTCCGGCCGGGCCCGACGAGGGGGAACTGAAGCTTTCTTT
CASSSGRARRGGTEAFF
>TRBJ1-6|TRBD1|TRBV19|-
TGTGCCAGTAATCCGTCGGGACAGGCTAATTCACCCCTCCACTTT
CASNPSGQANSPLHF
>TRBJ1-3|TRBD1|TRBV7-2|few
TGTGCCAGCAGCTCCCACAGGGGCTCTGGAAACACCATATATTTT
CASSSHRGSGNTIYF
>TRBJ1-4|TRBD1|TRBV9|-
TGTGCCAGCAGCGTTTCCCCGGGACAGAGCGAAAAACTGTTTTTT
CASSVSPGQSEKLFF
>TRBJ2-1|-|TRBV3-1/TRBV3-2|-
TGTGCCAGCAGCCGGCCAGCTAATGAGCAGTTCTTC
CASSRPANEQFF